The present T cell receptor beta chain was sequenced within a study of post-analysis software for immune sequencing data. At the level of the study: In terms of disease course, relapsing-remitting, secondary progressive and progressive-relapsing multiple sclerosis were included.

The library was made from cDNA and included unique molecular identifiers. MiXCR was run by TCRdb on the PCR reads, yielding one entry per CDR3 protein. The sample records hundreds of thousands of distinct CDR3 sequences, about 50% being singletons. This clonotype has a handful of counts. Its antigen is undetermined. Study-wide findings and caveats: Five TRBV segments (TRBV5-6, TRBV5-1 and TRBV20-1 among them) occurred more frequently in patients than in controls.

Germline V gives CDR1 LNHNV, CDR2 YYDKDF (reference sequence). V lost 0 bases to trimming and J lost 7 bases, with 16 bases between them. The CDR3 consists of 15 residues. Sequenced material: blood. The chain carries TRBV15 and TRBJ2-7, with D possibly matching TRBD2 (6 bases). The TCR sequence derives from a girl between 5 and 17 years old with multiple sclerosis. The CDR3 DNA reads TGTGCCACCAGCAGAGATCCGGACTATAATTCAGAGCAGTACTTC. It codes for CATSRDPDYNSEQYF.